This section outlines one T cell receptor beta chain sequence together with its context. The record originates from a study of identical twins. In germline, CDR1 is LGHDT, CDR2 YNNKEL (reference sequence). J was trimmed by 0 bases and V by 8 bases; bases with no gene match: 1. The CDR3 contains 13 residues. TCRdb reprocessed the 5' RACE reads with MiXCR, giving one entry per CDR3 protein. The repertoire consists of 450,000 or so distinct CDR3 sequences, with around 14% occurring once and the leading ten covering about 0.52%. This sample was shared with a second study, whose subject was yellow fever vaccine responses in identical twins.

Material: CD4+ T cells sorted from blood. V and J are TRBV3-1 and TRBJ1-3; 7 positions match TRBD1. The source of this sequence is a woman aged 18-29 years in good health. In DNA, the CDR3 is TGTGCCAGCGGACAGGTCTCTGGAAACACCATATATTTT. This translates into CASGQVSGNTIYF.